This is a list of T cell receptor beta chains from one sample in a study of T cells after yellow fever vaccination. TCRdb used MiXCR to reprocess the 5' RACE reads, holding one entry per CDR3 protein. This table has 550,000 or so distinct CDR3 sequences, under 25% appearing once. This specimen consisted of PBMCs, obtained 15 days after the yellow fever booster vaccination. These receptors came from a man under 40 who received the YFV17D yellow fever vaccine. CDR3s include the opening cysteine and the closing phenylalanine or tryptophan. The D gene is left open where the match is weak. Clone size is not always given. Where it is, it says once, few, many or a class for expanded clones.

d_call cdr3_length j_call clone_size v_call cdr3_nt cdr3_aa
NA 14 TRBJ1-1 NA TRBV5-4 TGTGCCAGCAGCTTGGTTGAAGGGGGCACTGAAGCTTTCTTT CASSLVEGGTEAFF
TRBD2 15 TRBJ2-1 NA TRBV20-1 TGCAGTGCTAGAGATGGAGCTAGCGGGAGCGATGAGCAGTTCTTC CSARDGASGSDEQFF
TRBD2 14 TRBJ2-7 NA TRBV20-1 TGCAGTGCCACTAGCGGGACCACTTCCTACGAGCAGTACTTC CSATSGTTSYEQYF
NA 15 TRBJ2-2 NA TRBV20-1 TGCAGTGCTAGAGAGGGCGGGACGAACACCGGGGAGCTGTTTTTT CSAREGGTNTGELFF
TRBD2 14 TRBJ2-3 NA TRBV29-1 TGCAGCCAGGGGGCTAGCGGGAGTGTAGGTACGCAGTATTTT CSQGASGSVGTQYF
NA 12 TRBJ2-7 many TRBV30 TGTGCCTGGAGTGTACTCTCCTACGAGCAGTACTTC CAWSVLSYEQYF
NA 15 TRBJ1-1 NA TRBV5-1 TGCGCCAGCAGCTACCTGTCCGGAGGAGGCGCTGAAGCTTTCTTT CASSYLSGGGAEAFF
TRBD2 16 TRBJ2-1 few TRBV12-3/TRBV12-4 TGTGCCAGCAGTCCGGGACTAGCGGAATCCTACAATGAGCAGTTCTTC CASSPGLAESYNEQFF
TRBD1 14 TRBJ2-3 few TRBV24-1 TGTGCCACCGGGGACAGGGGGCTTGGAGATACGCAGTATTTT CATGDRGLGDTQYF
TRBD2 16 TRBJ2-7 NA TRBV7-9 TGTGCCAGCAGCGGATATCATAGCGGGATGGTCCACGAGCAGTACTTC CASSGYHSGMVHEQYF
TRBD2 13 TRBJ2-7 few TRBV20-1 TGCAGTGCTTCACTAGCGGGACCCTACGAGCAGTACTTC CSASLAGPYEQYF
TRBD2 15 TRBJ2-7 few TRBV7-2 TGTGCCAGCAGCTTCAGCGGGATTACCTCCTACGAGCAGTACTTC CASSFSGITSYEQYF
NA 13 TRBJ2-1 NA TRBV12-3/TRBV12-4 TGTGCCAGCAGTGCTTTACAGGCTCGGGAGCAGTTCTTC CASSALQAREQFF
NA 13 TRBJ1-1 once TRBV7-8 TGTGCCAGCAGCCCAGGCTCGAGGGTTGAAGCTTTCTTT CASSPGSRVEAFF